The present T cell receptor (beta chain) was sequenced within a study of cytomegalovirus exposure and HLA in healthy donors (TCRdb year 2017). For the study in its entirety: According to a later analysis, one platform produced both the approximately 110 validation repertoires and the approximately 670 repertoires of the first cohort. To predict cytomegalovirus infection status, the study combined high-throughput TCR immunosequencing, statistical association of individual TCRs with disease status, and machine learning. The study aimed to test whether cataloging public T cell receptors could reveal signatures of past pathogen exposure. A separate validation cohort of approximately 130 different subjects was used in addition to the roughly 620-subject first cohort. Results the study describes overall, beyond this receptor: The study listed 164 TCR beta chains as associated with cytomegalovirus. The authors suggested that the approach could potentially be generalized to other disease states and immunological phenotypes. In both the original and validation cohorts, the classifier was reported to diagnose cytomegalovirus status with high specificity and sensitivity. A later analysis found that TCRs clustered in the first cohort also tended to co-occur in the roughly 120 validation repertoires, with approximately 94% of cluster scores above 0. In vitro tests confirmed that three of the cytomegalovirus-associated TCR beta chains recognize cytomegalovirus antigens. While some public TCRs were present in many individuals, most TCR sequences turned up only very rarely across donors. A later analysis lacked HLA typing for the validation cohort, so it scored co-occurrence in that cohort across all 120 or so repertoires.

The CDR3 goes from the cysteine to the phenylalanine over 13 residues. CDR3 DNA only is kept here, 39 bases in frame from base 1. V trim: 5 bases; J trim: 6 bases; unmatched bases: 5. From the germline V gene, CDR1 is MNHEY and CDR2 is SVGAGI. The receptor library was made with the immunoSEQ multiplex PCR assay. In the paper's pipeline: A statistical classification framework was developed to diagnose cytomegalovirus status using the catalog of TCR beta chain sequences. In its TCRdb copy, this immuneACCESS table keeps in-frame sequences only and misses some clones. Where compared with another copy, unresolved V genes explain less than half of these, and the others have no known cause. V and J calls and clone size are given by that table; D and trimming were obtained from the DNA. This sample lists 90,000 to 150,000 clones; around 88% were detected once. The ten largest clones take up 1.5% to 2% of the sample.

The donors belonged to the validation cohort of approximately 130 subjects, which was separate from the approximately 610-subject first cohort. A word on this clone: Its binding antigen is unknown. The record has no base qualities; no much larger clone is one base away.

Sequenced sample: PBMCs. This TCR was recovered from a man aged 18 to 29 in good health and CMV-seronegative. Here the chain combines TRBV6-5 and TRBJ1-2; 8 of the junction bases match TRBD1. The CDR3 protein is CASSIQGQDGYTF. The DNA is TGTGCCAGCAGTATACAGGGACAGGATGGCTACACCTTC.